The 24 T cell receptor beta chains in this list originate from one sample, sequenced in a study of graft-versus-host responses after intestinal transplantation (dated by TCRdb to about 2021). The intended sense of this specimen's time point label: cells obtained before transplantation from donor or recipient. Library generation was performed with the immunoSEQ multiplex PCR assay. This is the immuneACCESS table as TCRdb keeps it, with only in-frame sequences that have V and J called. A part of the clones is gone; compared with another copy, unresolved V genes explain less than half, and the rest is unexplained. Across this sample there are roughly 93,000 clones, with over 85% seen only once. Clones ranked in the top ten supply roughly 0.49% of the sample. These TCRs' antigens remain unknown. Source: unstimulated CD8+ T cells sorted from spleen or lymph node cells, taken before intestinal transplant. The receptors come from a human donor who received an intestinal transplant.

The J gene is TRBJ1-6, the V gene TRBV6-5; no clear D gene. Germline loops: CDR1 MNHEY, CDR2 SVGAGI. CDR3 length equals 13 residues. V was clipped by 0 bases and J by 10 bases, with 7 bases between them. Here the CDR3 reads CASSYSPGSPLHF. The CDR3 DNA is TGTGCCAGCAGTTACTCGCCGGGATCACCCCTCCACTTT.

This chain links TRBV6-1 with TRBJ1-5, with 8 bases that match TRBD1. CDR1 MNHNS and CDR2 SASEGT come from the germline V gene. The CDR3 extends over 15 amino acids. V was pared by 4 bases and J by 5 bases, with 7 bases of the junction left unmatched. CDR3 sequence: CASSAGQGEDQPQHF. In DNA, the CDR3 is TGTGCCAGCAGTGCCGGACAGGGTGAGGATCAGCCCCAGCATTTT.

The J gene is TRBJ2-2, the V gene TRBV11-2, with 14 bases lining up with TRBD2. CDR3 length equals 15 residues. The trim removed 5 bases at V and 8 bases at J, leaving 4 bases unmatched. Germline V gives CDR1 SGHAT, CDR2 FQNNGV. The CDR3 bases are TGTGCCAGCAGCGGACTAGCGGGAGGAGGTGGGGAGCTGTTTTTT. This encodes CASSGLAGGGGELFF.

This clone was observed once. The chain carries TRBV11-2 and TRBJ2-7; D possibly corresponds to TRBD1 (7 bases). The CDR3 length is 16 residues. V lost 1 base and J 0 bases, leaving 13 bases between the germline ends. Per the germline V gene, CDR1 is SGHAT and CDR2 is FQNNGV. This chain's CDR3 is CASSLGPGGFSYEQYF. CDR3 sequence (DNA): TGTGCCAGCAGCTTAGGTCCAGGGGGGTTCTCCTACGAGCAGTACTTC.

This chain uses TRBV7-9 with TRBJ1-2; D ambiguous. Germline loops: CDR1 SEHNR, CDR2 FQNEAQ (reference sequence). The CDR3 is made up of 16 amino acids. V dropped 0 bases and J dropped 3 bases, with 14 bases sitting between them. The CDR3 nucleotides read TGTGCCAGCAGCTTAGCCGCAACGTTTACTCACTATGGCTACACCTTC. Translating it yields CASSLAATFTHYGYTF.

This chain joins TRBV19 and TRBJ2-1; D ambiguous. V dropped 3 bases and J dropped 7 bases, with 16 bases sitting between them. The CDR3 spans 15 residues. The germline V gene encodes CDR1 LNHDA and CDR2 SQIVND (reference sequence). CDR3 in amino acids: CASSIIGEGWNEQFF. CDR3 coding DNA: TGTGCCAGTAGTATCATCGGAGAAGGCTGGAATGAGCAGTTCTTC.

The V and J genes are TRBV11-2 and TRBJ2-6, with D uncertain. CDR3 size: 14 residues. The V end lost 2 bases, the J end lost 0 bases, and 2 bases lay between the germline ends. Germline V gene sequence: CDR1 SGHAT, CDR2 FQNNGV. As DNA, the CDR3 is TGTGCCAGCAGCTTACTCTCTGGGGCCAACGTCCTGACTTTC. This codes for CASSLLSGANVLTF.

CDR3 region: CASSQQLGESYEQYF. In DNA, the CDR3 is TGCGCCAGCAGCCAACAATTGGGAGAGTCATACGAGCAGTACTTC. The rearrangement uses TRBV4-1 and TRBJ2-7; maybe TRBD2 (5 bases). Per the germline V gene, CDR1 is MGHRA and CDR2 is YSYEKL. This CDR3 spans 15 amino acids. V lost 2 bases and J 4 bases, leaving 15 bases between the germline ends.

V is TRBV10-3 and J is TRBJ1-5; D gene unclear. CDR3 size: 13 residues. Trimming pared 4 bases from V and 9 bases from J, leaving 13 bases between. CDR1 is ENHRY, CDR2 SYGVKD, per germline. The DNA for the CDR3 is TGTGCCATCAGTGGCGGAACCCGGCGGCCCCAGCATTTT. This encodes CAISGGTRRPQHF.

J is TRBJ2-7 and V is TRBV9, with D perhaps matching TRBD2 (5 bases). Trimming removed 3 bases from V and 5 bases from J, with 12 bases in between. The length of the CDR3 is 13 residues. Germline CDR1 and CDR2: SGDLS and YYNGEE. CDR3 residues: CASSASPGNEQYF. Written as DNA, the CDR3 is TGTGCCAGCAGCGCATCCCCGGGAAACGAGCAGTACTTC. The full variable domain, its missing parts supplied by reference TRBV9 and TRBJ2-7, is DSGVTQTPKHLITATGQRVTLRCSPRSGDLSVYWYQQSLDQGLQFLIQYYNGEERAKGNILERFSAQQFPDLHSELNLSSLELGDSALYFCASSASPGNEQYFGPGTRLTVT.

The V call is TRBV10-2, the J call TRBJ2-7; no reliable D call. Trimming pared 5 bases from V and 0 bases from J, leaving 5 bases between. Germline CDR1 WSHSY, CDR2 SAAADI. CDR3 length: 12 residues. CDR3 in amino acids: CASSQNSYEQYF. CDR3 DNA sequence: TGCGCCAGCAGTCAGAACTCCTACGAGCAGTACTTC.

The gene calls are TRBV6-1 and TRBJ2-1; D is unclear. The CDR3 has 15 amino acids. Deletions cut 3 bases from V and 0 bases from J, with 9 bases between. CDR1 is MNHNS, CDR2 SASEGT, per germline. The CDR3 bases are TGTGCCAGCAGTGAGTACATAGCCTCCTACAATGAGCAGTTCTTC. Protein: CASSEYIASYNEQFF.

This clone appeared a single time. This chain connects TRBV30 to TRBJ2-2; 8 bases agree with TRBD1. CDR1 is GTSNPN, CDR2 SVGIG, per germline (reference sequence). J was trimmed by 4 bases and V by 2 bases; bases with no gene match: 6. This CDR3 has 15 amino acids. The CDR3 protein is CAWSPGGRGTGELFF. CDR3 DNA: TGTGCCTGGAGTCCAGGGGGCCGTGGCACCGGGGAGCTGTTTTTT.

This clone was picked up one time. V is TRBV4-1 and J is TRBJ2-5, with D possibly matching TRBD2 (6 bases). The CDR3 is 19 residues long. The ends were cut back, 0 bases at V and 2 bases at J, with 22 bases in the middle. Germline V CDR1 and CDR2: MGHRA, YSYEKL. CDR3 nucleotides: TGCGCCAGCAGCCAAGATCCTTATCTCCGCGGGACGCAACAAGAGACCCAGTACTTC. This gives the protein CASSQDPYLRGTQQETQYF.

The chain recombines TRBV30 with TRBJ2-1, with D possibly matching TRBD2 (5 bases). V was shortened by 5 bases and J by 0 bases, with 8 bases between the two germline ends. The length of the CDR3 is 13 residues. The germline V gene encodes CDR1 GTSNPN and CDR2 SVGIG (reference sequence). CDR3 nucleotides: TGTGCCTGGGAGGGTACCTCCTACAATGAGCAGTTCTTC. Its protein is CAWEGTSYNEQFF.

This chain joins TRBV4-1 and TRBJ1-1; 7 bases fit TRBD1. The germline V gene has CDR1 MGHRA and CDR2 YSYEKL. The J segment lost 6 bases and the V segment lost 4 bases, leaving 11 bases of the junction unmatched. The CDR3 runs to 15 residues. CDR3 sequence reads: CASSPGDSGRSEAFF. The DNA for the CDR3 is TGCGCCAGCAGCCCAGGGGACAGTGGGAGGTCTGAAGCTTTCTTT.

The CDR3 bases are TGTGCCAGTAGTATAGGAGGATCGGCAGATACGCAGTATTTT. The encoded protein is CASSIGGSADTQYF. The chain couples TRBV19 to TRBJ2-3; no clear D. V was pared by 1 base and J by 4 bases, with 9 bases between. Germline V lookup: CDR1 LNHDA, CDR2 SQIVND (reference sequence). The CDR3 spans 14 residues.

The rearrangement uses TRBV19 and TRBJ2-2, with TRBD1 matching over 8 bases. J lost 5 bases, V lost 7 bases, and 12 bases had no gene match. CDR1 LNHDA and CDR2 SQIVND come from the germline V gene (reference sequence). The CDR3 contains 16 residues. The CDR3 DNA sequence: TGTGCCAGTACCCCAATGACAGGGGAGAATACCGGGGAGCTGTTTTTT. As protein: CASTPMTGENTGELFF. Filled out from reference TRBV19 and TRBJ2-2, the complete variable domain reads DGGITQSPKYLFRKEGQNVTLSCEQNLNHDAMYWYRQDPGQGLRLIYYSQIVNDFQKGDIAEGYSVSREKKESFPLTVTSAQKNPTAFYLCASTPMTGENTGELFFGEGSRLTVL.

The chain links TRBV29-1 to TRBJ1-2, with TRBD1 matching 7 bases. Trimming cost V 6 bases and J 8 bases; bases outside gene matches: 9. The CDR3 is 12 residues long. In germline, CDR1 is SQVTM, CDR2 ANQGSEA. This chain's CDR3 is CSVSRGMGGYTF. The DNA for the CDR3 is TGCAGCGTCTCCAGGGGGATGGGGGGCTACACCTTC.

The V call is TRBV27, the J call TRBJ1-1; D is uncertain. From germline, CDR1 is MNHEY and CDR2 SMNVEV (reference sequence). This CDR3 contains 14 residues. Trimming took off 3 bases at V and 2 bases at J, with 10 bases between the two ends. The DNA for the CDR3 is TGTGCCAGCAGTTTGGGCACTCTCAACACTGAAGCTTTCTTT. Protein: CASSLGTLNTEAFF.

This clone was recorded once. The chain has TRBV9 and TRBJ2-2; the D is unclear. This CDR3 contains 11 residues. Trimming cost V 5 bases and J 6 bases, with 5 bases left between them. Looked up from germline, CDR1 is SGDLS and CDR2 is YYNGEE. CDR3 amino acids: CASSSAGELFF. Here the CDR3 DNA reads TGTGCCAGCAGTTCAGCCGGGGAGCTGTTTTTT.

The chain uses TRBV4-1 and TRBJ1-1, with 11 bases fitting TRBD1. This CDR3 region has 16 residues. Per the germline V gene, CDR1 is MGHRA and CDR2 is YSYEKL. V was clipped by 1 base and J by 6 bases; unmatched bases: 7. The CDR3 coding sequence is TGCGCCAGCAGCCAAGTGTCCGGGACAGGGGGGTCTGAAGCTTTCTTT. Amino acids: CASSQVSGTGGSEAFF.

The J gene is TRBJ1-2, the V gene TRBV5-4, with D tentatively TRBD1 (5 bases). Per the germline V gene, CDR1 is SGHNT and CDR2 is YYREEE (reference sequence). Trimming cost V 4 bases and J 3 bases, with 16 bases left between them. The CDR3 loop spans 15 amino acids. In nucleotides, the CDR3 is TGTGCCAGCAGCCCACCTGGTGGAGGGGACTATGGCTACACCTTC. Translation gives CASSPPGGGDYGYTF. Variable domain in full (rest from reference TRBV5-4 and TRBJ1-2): ETGVTQSPTHLIKTRGQQVTLRCSSQSGHNTVSWYQQALGQGPQFIFQYYREEENGRGNFPPRFSGLQFPNYSSELNVNALELDDSALYLCASSPPGGGDYGYTFGSGTRLTVV.

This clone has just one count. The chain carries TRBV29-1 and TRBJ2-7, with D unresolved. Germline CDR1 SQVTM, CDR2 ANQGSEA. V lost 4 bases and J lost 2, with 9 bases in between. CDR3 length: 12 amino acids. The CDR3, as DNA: TGCAGCGTTGGGGCCAACCCCTACGAGCAGTACTTC. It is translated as CSVGANPYEQYF.